Shown below are 10 T cell receptor beta chains from a single sample sequenced in a study of Ad26.COV2.S vaccination and SARS-CoV-2 variants. Treatment reported: 15 to 20 received Ad26.COV2.S at low or high dose, single or two shots; a few received placebo; per-sample allocation not given. Samples came from day 63 after the first vaccine or placebo injection. Clones were sequenced by immunoSEQ multiplex PCR, and TCRdb holds only the in-frame ones, with some missing. This table has hundreds of thousands of clones, about 90% appearing once. The specimen comprised peripheral blood, sampled in a trial of Ad26.COV2.S vaccine versus placebo. The receptors stem from a person aged 18-65 years who received the Ad26.COV2.S COVID-19 vaccine or a placebo.

This chain connects TRBV24-1 to TRBJ2-3, with 8 nucleotides matching TRBD2. Germline values: CDR1 KGHDR, CDR2 SFDVKD. The V and J ends lost 5 bases and 3 bases, in that order; junction bases with no gene match: 6. CDR3 length equals 15 residues. The CDR3 sequence is CATSVGGGRTDTQYF. The CDR3 region has the DNA TGTGCCACCAGTGTGGGCGGGGGGAGGACAGATACGCAGTATTTT.

The chain carries TRBV18 and TRBJ1-1; perhaps TRBD1 as D (5 bases). This CDR3 has 16 residues. Looked up from germline, CDR1 is KGHSH and CDR2 is LQKENI. Trimming removed 3 bases from V and 1 base from J, with 15 bases in between. CDR3 DNA sequence: TGTGCCAGCTCACCCTTAGGCGCAGGGACGAACACTGAAGCTTTCTTT. It codes for CASSPLGAGTNTEAFF.

The chain combines TRBV19 with TRBJ2-1; 7 bases line up with TRBD2. The CDR3 loop spans 14 amino acids. Germline V CDR1 and CDR2: LNHDA, SQIVND (reference sequence). V lost 4 bases and J lost 0; bases outside the gene matches: 0. CDR3 DNA: TGTGCCAGTAGTAGCGGGAGCTCCTACAATGAGCAGTTCTTC. It specifies CASSSGSSYNEQFF.

The chain joins TRBV5-1 to TRBJ2-7, with D perhaps matching TRBD1 or TRBD2 (5 bases each). Deletions cut 0 bases from V and 3 bases from J, with 16 bases between. Germline assignment: CDR1 SGHRS and CDR2 YFSETQ. This CDR3 has 16 amino acids. The CDR3 DNA is TGCGCCAGCAGCTTGGGGGGGACCCAAAGGAACTACGAGCAGTACTTC. Amino acid sequence: CASSLGGTQRNYEQYF.

This clone has just one count. CDR3: CASTRTSGVYEQYF. CDR3 DNA: TGTGCCAGCACCCGGACTAGCGGGGTTTACGAGCAGTACTTC. The V and J genes are TRBV27 and TRBJ2-7, with 12 bases identical to TRBD2. CDR3 length equals 14 residues. Germline trimming cut 7 bases from V and 4 bases from J; bases unmatched to any gene: 5. Germline V CDR1 and CDR2: MNHEY, SMNVEV (reference sequence).

J is TRBJ1-4 and V is TRBV19, with D maybe TRBD1 (5 bases). This CDR3 has 14 residues. Trimming left V 5 bases short and J 4 bases short, with 11 bases between. The V gene's germline CDR1 is LNHDA and CDR2 SQIVND (reference sequence). The CDR3 DNA follows: TGTGCCAGTAGTGGGACCCTTGGTAATGAAAAACTGTTTTTT. Amino acids: CASSGTLGNEKLFF.

This chain connects TRBV6-6 to TRBJ1-1; 8 bases fit TRBD1. After removal of 3 bases from V and 6 bases from J, the junction contained 3 bases not matched to a gene. The CDR3 length is 13 residues. CDR1 is MNHNY, CDR2 SVGAGI, per germline (reference sequence). In DNA form, the CDR3 reads TGTGCCAGCAGTTATCGACAGGGGTCTGAAGCTTTCTTT. Amino acids: CASSYRQGSEAFF.

This chain joins TRBV21-1 and TRBJ1-4. TRBV21-1 is recorded as a pseudogene. The CDR3 has 9 amino acids. DNA of the CDR3: TGTGCCAGCAGCCTTCAGGGAGTTTTT. Protein: CASSLQGVF.

The V gene is TRBV2, the J gene TRBJ1-4; 8 bases are a match to TRBD1. The CDR3 contains 14 residues. CDR1 SNHLY and CDR2 FYNNEI come from the germline V gene. J was trimmed by 5 bases and V by 6 bases; bases with no gene match: 5. CDR3 coding DNA: TGTGCCAGCAGCGCCCGGACAGGGAATGAAAAACTGTTTTTT. It translates to CASSARTGNEKLFF.

The chain recombines TRBV11-2 with TRBJ2-7; D not certain. The CDR3 has 13 residues. CDR1 is SGHAT and CDR2 is FQNNGV in the germline V gene. The V and J ends lost 5 bases and 3 bases respectively, with 11 bases between them. CDR3 sequence (DNA): TGTGCCAGCAGCCCCTCAGTCCTCTACGAGCAGTACTTC. Amino acids: CASSPSVLYEQYF.